The T cell receptor beta chain under discussion was sequenced for a study of shared clonotypes between healthy human individuals. General study findings and limits: Tissues were not sampled, only blood, and their repertoires likely differ. Incomplete sequencing of sorted subsets was indicated by rarefaction despite large depth.

TCRdb's copy holds only in-frame clones and misses some; the assay was immunoSEQ multiplex PCR. The data show roughly 1 million clones, about four fifths seen once. A split of CD4+ cells into CD45RA+ naive and CD45RA-negative memory subsets was performed. Germline CDR1 MGHDK, CDR2 SYGVNS. V was cut by 10 bases and J by 4 bases, with 11 bases left in between. The CDR3 runs to 12 residues. Comments on this clone: Its matching antigen is unknown.

Input material: memory CD4+ T cells from PBMCs. Regarding subset: CD45RA-negative fraction. This chain connects TRBV25-1 to TRBJ1-3; possible D gene TRBD1, 6 bases. The origin of this receptor is a man aged 18-30 years in good health. Some clones in this sample may be carry-over from other donors' samples. The DNA for the CDR3 is TGTGCCACCCGGACAGCCGGAAACACCATATATTTT. Translating it yields CATRTAGNTIYF. Based on the CDR3 plus reference TRBV25-1 and TRBJ1-3, the full variable domain is EADIYQTPRYLVIGTGKKITLECSQTMGHDKMYWYQQDPGMELHLIHYSYGVNSTEKGDLSSESTVSRIRTEHFPLTLESARPSHTSQYLCATRTAGNTIYFGEGSWLTVV.